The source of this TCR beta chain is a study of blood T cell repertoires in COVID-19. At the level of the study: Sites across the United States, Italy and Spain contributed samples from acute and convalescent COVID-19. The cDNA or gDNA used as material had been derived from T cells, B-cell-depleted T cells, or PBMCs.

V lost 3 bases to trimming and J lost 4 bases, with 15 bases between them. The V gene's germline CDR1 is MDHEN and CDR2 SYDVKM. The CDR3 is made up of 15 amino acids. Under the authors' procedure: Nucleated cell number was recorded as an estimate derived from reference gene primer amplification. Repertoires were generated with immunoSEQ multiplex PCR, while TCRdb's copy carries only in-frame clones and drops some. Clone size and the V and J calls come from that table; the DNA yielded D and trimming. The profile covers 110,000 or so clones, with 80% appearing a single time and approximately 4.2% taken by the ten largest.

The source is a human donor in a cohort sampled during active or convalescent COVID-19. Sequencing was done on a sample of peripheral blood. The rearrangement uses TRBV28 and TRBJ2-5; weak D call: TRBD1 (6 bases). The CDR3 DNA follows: TGTGCCAGCAGTTTCCCCCAGGGGATCGGAGAGACCCAGTACTTC. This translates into CASSFPQGIGETQYF.